This T cell receptor beta chain originates from a study of cytomegalovirus exposure and HLA in healthy donors. Germline CDR1 reads KGHSH; CDR2 reads LQKENI. The CDR3 covers 12 residues. Trimming removed 2 bases from V and 9 bases from J; junction bases left unmatched: 3. PCR was performed using 60 Vbeta and 13 Jbeta primers. Only in-frame clones appear in the TCRdb table, and some are missing; sequencing was by immunoSEQ multiplex PCR. The sample includes 120,000 to 150,000 clones, roughly 78% of them seen just once. The sequence was obtained from a man younger than 45 in good health and CMV-seronegative. The sequencing input was PBMCs. V is TRBV18 and J is TRBJ1-1; TRBD1 agrees at 7 bases. Written as DNA, the CDR3 is TGTGCCAGCTCACCAAACAGGGGACAAGCTTTCTTT. Translated, it gives CASSPNRGQAFF.